A selection of T cell receptor beta chains follows, all from one sample in a study of cytomegalovirus exposure and HLA in healthy donors. TCRdb keeps only in-frame clones here, not all; method: immunoSEQ multiplex PCR. Of 200,000 to 250,000 clones in the sample, about 90% were seen once. Material: PBMCs. The source of these receptors is a woman aged 18-30 years in good health and CMV-seronegative. The CDR3 runs from the conserved cysteine through the conserved F or W. Each record gives: D gene, CDR3 length, clone size, J gene, V gene, CDR3 DNA, CDR3 protein. A D gene is named only where the DNA matches it firmly. Clone size is given for some rows only: seen once, a few or many times, or a class if the clone is expanded.

. 16 . TRBJ2-1 TRBV7-8 TGTGCCAGCAGCCCACTGGGAGGTCGGTCCTACAATGAGCAGTTCTTC CASSPLGGRSYNEQFF
. 15 . TRBJ2-4 TRBV6-1 TGTGCCAGCAGCCCTTTATTGCTAACCAAAAACATTCAGTACTTC CASSPLLLTKNIQYF
. 13 . TRBJ1-3 TRBV6-5 TGTGCCAGTTCTACCGATTCTGGAAACACCATATATTTT CASSTDSGNTIYF
TRBD1 16 . TRBJ1-2 TRBV7-9 TGTGCCAGCAGCGCGACAGGGGGCGAATATAACTATGGCTACACCTTC CASSATGGEYNYGYTF
TRBD1 15 . TRBJ2-7 TRBV4-1 TGCGCCAGCAGCCCCCGGGACAGGGGGCCCCTCGAGCAGTACTTC CASSPRDRGPLEQYF
. 15 . TRBJ2-5 TRBV5-4 TGTGCCAGCAGCTCCTGGGGAGGTGGGGAAGAGACCCAGTACTTC CASSSWGGGEETQYF
. 14 . TRBJ1-2 TRBV27 TGTGCCAGCAGTCAAGCAAGGGGTAACTATGGCTACACCTTC CASSQARGNYGYTF
TRBD2 14 . TRBJ2-7 TRBV27 TGTGCCAGCAGTTTAGTCGCGGGAGCCCACGAGCAGTACTTC CASSLVAGAHEQYF
TRBD2 16 . TRBJ2-1 TRBV10-2 TGCGCCAGCAGAGAGCCGGGACTAGCGAATTACAATGAGCAGTTCTTC CASREPGLANYNEQFF
TRBD1 16 . TRBJ2-7 TRBV10-3 TGTGCCATCAGTGAAGAAACCGGACAGGGTCGCTACGAGCAGTACTTC CAISEETGQGRYEQYF
TRBD1 15 . TRBJ2-7 TRBV5-1 TGCGCCAGCAGCTTGACCCCGGGACAGGGTGGCGAGCAGTACTTC CASSLTPGQGGEQYF
. 14 . TRBJ1-1 TRBV18 TGTGCCAGCTCACCAAATTCAGGGCGGACTGAAGCTTTCTTT CASSPNSGRTEAFF
TRBD2 17 . TRBJ2-1 TRBV27 TGTGCCAGCAGTTCCGGGCTAGCGGGAGGATTGTACAATGAGCAGTTCTTC CASSSGLAGGLYNEQFF
. 14 few TRBJ1-3 TRBV29-1 TGCAGCGTTGAAGACAGGGCTACAGGAAACACCATATATTTT CSVEDRATGNTIYF
TRBD1 15 . TRBJ1-2 TRBV18 TGTGCCAGCTCACCTTGGGACAGATATAACTATGGCTACACCTTC CASSPWDRYNYGYTF